The 14 T cell receptor beta chains presented below share a single source sample, sequenced in a study of regulatory T cells in long-lasting Graves disease. In building TCR beta libraries, iRepertoire HTBI primers were used together with Arm-PCR of CDR3 regions. TCRdb called the multiplex PCR reads again in MiXCR, with one record for every CDR3 protein. The data show 580,000 or so distinct CDR3 sequences, about 16% seen once. Regarding time point: newly diagnosed GD, antithyroid drugs for less than 3 months. Generation of the TCR library employed RNA extracted from PBMCs. These records were also assigned to another study, of T cells in Graves' hyperthyroidism and ophthalmopathy.

This sample comprised peripheral blood mononuclear cells (PBMCs), obtained at new diagnosis, from a patient treated with antithyroid drugs. Receptor source: a man between 18 and 29 years old with Graves disease.

V is TRBV30 and J is TRBJ2-3, with D perhaps TRBD2 (6 bases). This CDR3 is 15 amino acids long. The germline gives CDR1 GTSNPN, CDR2 SVGIG (reference sequence). V was cut by 2 bases and J by 2 bases, with 14 bases left in between. The CDR3 nucleotides read TGTGCCTGGAGTCCCACGGGACTCCCCACAGATACGCAGTATTTT. Amino acids: CAWSPTGLPTDTQYF.

The V gene is TRBV5-1, the J gene TRBJ2-1; 7 nucleotides match TRBD2. The CDR3 extends over 15 amino acids. Germline trimming cut 1 base from V and 5 bases from J; bases unmatched to any gene: 6. The germline V gene has CDR1 SGHRS and CDR2 YFSETQ. CDR3 DNA: TGCGCCAGCAGCTTGAGTAGCGGGCGTAACAATGAGCAGTTCTTC. Its translation: CASSLSSGRNNEQFF.

J is TRBJ2-3 and V is TRBV7-9, with D unresolved. Germline V gene data show CDR1 as SEHNR and CDR2 as FQNEAQ (reference sequence). The V gene lost 0 bases and the J gene lost 1 base, with 11 bases spanning the gap. This CDR3 spans 16 amino acids. The CDR3 DNA follows: TGTGCCAGCAGCTTAGCCCGGGTTTCTGGCACAGATACGCAGTATTTT. Translated, it gives CASSLARVSGTDTQYF.

This clonotype was observed at least ten times. The chain uses TRBV20-1 and TRBJ2-7, with 9 nucleotides matching TRBD1. Trimming removed 7 bases from V and 5 bases from J; junction bases left unmatched: 6. The CDR3 consists of 12 residues. The germline V gene encodes CDR1 DFQATT and CDR2 SNEGSKA (reference sequence). CDR3 region: CSGGQGTHEQYF. DNA for the CDR3: TGCAGTGGAGGACAGGGGACTCACGAGCAGTACTTC.

This clonotype was detected a few times. V gene TRBV7-2 combines with J gene TRBJ2-3; D gene ambiguous. The V and J ends lost 5 bases and 1 base respectively, with 10 bases between them. CDR1 SGHTA and CDR2 FQGNSA come from the germline V gene. The CDR3 has 14 residues. The CDR3 reads CASSPTKRTDTQYF. Here the CDR3 DNA reads TGTGCCAGCAGCCCGACAAAACGCACAGATACGCAGTATTTT.

As for this clonotype: Just one base apart from a much larger clone, this may be a read error. As the CDR3 is not closed by the conserved phenylalanine or tryptophan, this likely results from a read error. The genes are TRBV4-2 and TRBJ2-7; 7 nucleotides align to TRBD2. This CDR3 comprises 14 residues. The germline gives CDR1 LGHNA, CDR2 YNFKEQ. Trimming cost V 1 base and J 4 bases; bases outside gene matches: 4. The CDR3 loop reads CASSQATGGYEQYL. The CDR3 DNA is TGTGCCAGCAGCCAAGCAACGGGGGGTTACGAGCAGTACCTC.

The rearrangement links TRBV12-3 or TRBV12-4 to TRBJ2-5, with a weak D call TRBD2 (6 bases). The CDR3 contains 16 residues. V was clipped by 0 bases and J by 3 bases, with 14 bases between them. The CDR3 region has the DNA TGTGCCAGCAGTTTAGCGGAGGGCACCTCCAAAGAGACCCAGTACTTC. It encodes CASSLAEGTSKETQYF.

There are a few counts of this clonotype. CDR3 sequence: CASSFPGLGSPLHF. The DNA of the CDR3 is TGTGCCAGCAGTTTCCCCGGACTGGGCTCACCCCTCCACTTT. The J gene is TRBJ1-6, the V gene TRBV27; D gene unclear. Trimming pared 3 bases from V and 10 bases from J, leaving 13 bases between. Looked up from germline, CDR1 is MNHEY and CDR2 is SMNVEV (reference sequence). The CDR3 consists of 14 residues.

The genes are TRBV11-3 and TRBJ2-1; maybe TRBD1 (6 bases). Germline CDR1 and CDR2: SGHNT and YENEEA. The CDR3 runs 17 residues. Trimming removed 0 bases from V and 6 bases from J, with 18 bases in between. CDR3 loop: CASSLDQTGHLLNEQFF. In DNA, the CDR3 is TGTGCCAGCAGCTTAGATCAGACGGGACATCTACTCAATGAGCAGTTCTTC.

This clonotype was counted ten times or more. CDR3 coding DNA: TGTGCCAGCAGTTTAGGTAGCGGCCACTACAATGAGCAGTTCTTC. The encoded protein is CASSLGSGHYNEQFF. J is TRBJ2-1 and V is TRBV12-3 or TRBV12-4, with D perhaps TRBD2 (6 bases). Trimming cost V 1 base and J 3 bases, with 10 bases left between them. The CDR3 is made up of 15 amino acids.

The V gene is TRBV12-3 or TRBV12-4, the J gene TRBJ2-3; 8 bases map to TRBD1. The CDR3 contains 14 residues. J gave up 6 bases and V 6 bases, and 8 bases lay outside the gene matches. The CDR3 loop reads CASSGQGGGDTQYF. The CDR3, as DNA: TGTGCCAGCAGCGGACAGGGCGGTGGGGATACGCAGTATTTT.

The V and J genes are TRBV10-1 and TRBJ2-2; D possibly corresponds to TRBD1 (6 bases). V shed 5 bases and J shed 0 bases, with 10 bases lying between them. The length of the CDR3 is 15 residues. Germline CDR1 is WNHNN and CDR2 is SYGVQD (reference sequence). CDR3 loop: CASSSRTANTGELFF. For the CDR3, the DNA is TGCGCCAGCAGTTCTCGGACAGCGAACACCGGGGAGCTGTTTTTT.

This clonotype was picked up a small number of times. The chain recombines TRBV24-1 with TRBJ2-1, with D possibly TRBD2 on 5 matching bases. The CDR3 has 15 residues. Germline V CDR1 and CDR2: KGHDR, SFDVKD. Between the trimmed V and J ends, which lost 3 bases and 8 bases, there was a span of 16 bases. The CDR3 region has the DNA TGTGCCACCAGTGATAGAGTAGTGGGGAGCGATGAGCAGTTCTTC. This encodes CATSDRVVGSDEQFF.

This clonotype has ten or more counts. This rearrangement joins TRBV28 to TRBJ1-6; D uncertain. Germline values: CDR1 MDHEN, CDR2 SYDVKM. The CDR3 is made up of 14 amino acids. V was cut by 5 bases and J by 8 bases, with 13 bases left in between. The CDR3 is CASSPRAMDSPLHF. CDR3 bases: TGTGCCAGCAGTCCCCGGGCCATGGATTCACCCCTCCACTTT.